What follows describes a single TCR beta chain. This sample was taken from a study of shared clonotypes between healthy human individuals. Clones were sequenced by immunoSEQ multiplex PCR, and TCRdb holds only the in-frame ones, with some missing. The sample gives 2 million to 3 million clones, under 95% of which show up once; 0.35% to 0.45% is in the top ten. The sequencing sample was made of naive CD4+ T cells from PBMCs. Subset specified: CD45RA+ positively selected. The clonotype originates from a man aged 18 to 29 in good health. Some clones in this sample may be carry-over from other donors' samples.

CDR3 residues: CASSQPREGEKLFF. The CDR3 nucleotides are TGCGCCAGCAGCCAACCCCGAGAGGGGGAAAAACTGTTTTTT. The chain couples TRBV4-1 to TRBJ1-4; D is possibly TRBD1 (5 bases). V lost 2 bases and J lost 8, with 12 bases in between. The CDR3 runs 14 residues. CDR1 and CDR2 from the germline V gene are MGHRA and YSYEKL.